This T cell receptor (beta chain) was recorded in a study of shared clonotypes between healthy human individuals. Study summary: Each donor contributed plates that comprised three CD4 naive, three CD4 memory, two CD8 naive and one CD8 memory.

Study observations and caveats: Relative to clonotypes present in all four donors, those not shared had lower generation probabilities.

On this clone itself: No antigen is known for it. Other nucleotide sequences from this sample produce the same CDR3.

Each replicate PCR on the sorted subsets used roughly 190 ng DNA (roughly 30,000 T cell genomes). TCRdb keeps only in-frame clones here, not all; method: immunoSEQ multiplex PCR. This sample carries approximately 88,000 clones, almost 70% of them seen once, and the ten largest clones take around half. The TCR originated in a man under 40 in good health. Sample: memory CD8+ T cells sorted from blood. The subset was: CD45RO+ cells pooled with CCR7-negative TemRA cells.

The CDR3 here is CASNSYEQYF. The CDR3, as DNA: TGTGCCAGCAATAGCTACGAGCAGTACTTC. This rearrangement joins TRBV6-5 to TRBJ2-7; no clear D gene. The CDR3 spans 10 residues. Germline CDR1 reads MNHEY; CDR2 reads SVGAGI. V was clipped by 7 bases and J by 3 bases, with 4 bases between them.